This TCR beta chain was sequenced in a study of glioma-infiltrating T cells. The iRepertoire nested amplicon-rescue multiplex PCR amplified TCR alpha and beta CDR3s from RNA. TCRdb called the multiplex PCR reads again in MiXCR, with one record for every CDR3 protein. There are around 93,000 distinct CDR3 sequences in the sample; about 40% occur only once, and around two fifths lies in the top ten. About this clonotype: Its antigen is as yet unknown.

The germline V gene has CDR1 LGHDT and CDR2 YNNKEL (reference sequence). The trim removed 11 bases at V and 4 bases at J, leaving 16 bases unmatched. The CDR3 consists of 15 residues. Study observations and caveats: Tissue-blood divergence was below expectation in non-neoplastic patients, above in gliomas.

Source material: glioma tissue, nonneoplastic brain tissue, or PBMCs (not recorded which). The sequence derives from a human donor with low-grade glioma or glioblastoma, undergoing nonglioma brain surgery, or in good health (not recorded which). The J gene is TRBJ1-2, the V gene TRBV3-1, with 7 bases lining up with TRBD1. This CDR3 reads CAGNYRVGGAYGYTF. CDR3 bases: TGTGCCGGCAACTACCGAGTAGGGGGCGCCTATGGCTACACCTTC.